These 20 T cell receptor beta chains were all obtained from the same sample, sequenced in a study of T-cell memory formation after mild COVID-19. Each CDR3 protein gets one entry after TCRdb re-called the 5' RACE reads with MiXCR. The table has approximately 400,000 distinct CDR3 sequences, roughly a quarter seen once. The source material was PBMCs or a T cell subset sorted from them (not recorded which). Source of these receptors: an adult woman who had mild COVID-19 (a few samples of this study predate the infection). Cell type and time point are not known.

The CDR3 loop reads CATSDPDRANTIYF. CDR3 nucleotide sequence: TGTGCCACCAGTGACCCGGACAGGGCAAACACCATATATTTT. The gene calls are TRBV24-1 and TRBJ1-3; 8 nucleotides align to TRBD1. Looked up from germline, CDR1 is KGHDR and CDR2 is SFDVKD. The J segment lost 6 bases and the V segment lost 4 bases, leaving 4 bases of the junction unmatched. The CDR3 has 14 amino acids.

This clonotype was recorded a few times. The chain links TRBV7-2 to TRBJ2-5, with 8 positions matching TRBD1. CDR1 is SGHTA, CDR2 FQGNSA, per germline. This CDR3 contains 16 residues. V lost 1 base, J lost 5 bases, and 9 bases stayed unmatched. The DNA for the CDR3 is TGTGCCAGCAGCTTAGAGTTAGCAGGGGGCGGGGAGACCCAGTACTTC. This encodes CASSLELAGGGETQYF.

The rearrangement joins TRBV7-9 to TRBJ1-1, with 10 positions matching TRBD1. The CDR3 sequence is 16 residues long. From germline, CDR1 is SEHNR and CDR2 FQNEAQ (reference sequence). V was clipped by 6 bases and J by 2 bases; unmatched bases: 9. The CDR3 loop reads CASRPLGQGNNTEAFF. The CDR3 region has the DNA TGTGCCAGCAGACCTTTGGGACAGGGGAATAACACTGAAGCTTTCTTT.

The rearrangement links TRBV7-9 to TRBJ1-1; no definite D call. The CDR3 sequence is 15 residues long. Germline V CDR1 and CDR2: SEHNR, FQNEAQ (reference sequence). V shed 4 bases and J shed 0 bases, with 12 bases lying between them. The CDR3 region has the DNA TGTGCCAGCAGCTCCGACATATTTATGAACACTGAAGCTTTCTTT. It encodes CASSSDIFMNTEAFF.

A few counts support this clonotype. This chain joins TRBV7-9 and TRBJ1-4; D is perhaps TRBD1 (5 bases). This CDR3 has 14 residues. V was clipped by 5 bases and J by 4 bases, with 11 bases between them. The germline V gene encodes CDR1 SEHNR and CDR2 FQNEAQ (reference sequence). The chain's CDR3 is CASSTRDLNEKLFF. CDR3 coding DNA: TGTGCCAGCAGCACCAGGGACCTTAATGAAAAACTGTTTTTT.

V is TRBV12-3 or TRBV12-4 and J is TRBJ1-1; 12 bases line up with TRBD1. CDR3 length equals 15 residues. V lost 7 bases, J lost 4 bases, and 7 bases stayed unmatched. The CDR3 loop reads CASTLAGQGATEAFF. The CDR3 nucleotides are TGTGCCAGCACCCTCGCGGGACAGGGGGCCACTGAAGCTTTCTTT.

This clonotype was observed a handful of times. The chain has TRBV9 and TRBJ2-7, with 9 bases fitting TRBD1. Germline loops: CDR1 SGDLS, CDR2 YYNGEE. The length of the CDR3 is 15 residues. V gave up 3 bases and J gave up 6 bases; unmatched junction bases: 10. CDR3 sequence (DNA): TGTGCCAGCAGCGCCCCCGGGACAGGGCTGAGCGAGCAGTACTTC. Translated: CASSAPGTGLSEQYF.

This clonotype was seen more than once but under ten times. The rearrangement links TRBV4-3 to TRBJ2-1; 10 bases are shared with TRBD1. Germline V gene data show CDR1 as LGHNA and CDR2 as YSLEER. The J segment lost 7 bases and the V segment lost 1 base, leaving 4 bases of the junction unmatched. The length of the CDR3 is 15 residues. The CDR3 loop is CASSQVTGGKNEQFF. The CDR3, as DNA: TGCGCCAGCAGCCAAGTGACAGGGGGCAAAAATGAGCAGTTCTTC.

This clonotype was counted at least ten times. This rearrangement joins TRBV7-9 to TRBJ2-7, with 7 bases fitting TRBD2. Germline-derived CDR1 and CDR2 are SEHNR and FQNEAQ (reference sequence). J lost 1 base, V lost 5 bases, and 5 bases had no gene match. This CDR3 contains 14 residues. The CDR3 reads CASSPRGGSYEQYF. The CDR3 nucleotides read TGTGCCAGCAGCCCCCGGGGAGGGTCCTACGAGCAGTACTTC.

This clonotype was counted only a few times. The rearrangement joins TRBV7-2 to TRBJ2-3; 7 positions agree with TRBD2. V was pared by 5 bases and J by 5 bases, with 7 bases of the junction left unmatched. Germline V lookup: CDR1 SGHTA, CDR2 FQGNSA. The CDR3 runs 14 residues. In DNA form, the CDR3 reads TGTGCCAGCAGCGACGGACTAGTCGTAGATACGCAGTATTTT. The encoded protein is CASSDGLVVDTQYF.

The J gene is TRBJ2-1, the V gene TRBV9; TRBD1 matches at 7 bases. The germline V gene encodes CDR1 SGDLS and CDR2 YYNGEE. J lost 13 bases, V lost 4 bases, and 14 bases had no gene match. The CDR3 spans 14 residues. For the CDR3, the DNA is TGTGCCAGCAGCTCTGGGGGACAGCGAACACCCCAGTTCTTC. Protein: CASSSGGQRTPQFF.

This clonotype was seen only a few times. The rearrangement joins TRBV5-1 to TRBJ1-1, with TRBD1 as a possible D gene (5 bases). The CDR3 length is 14 residues. V was shortened by 5 bases and J by 4 bases, with 15 bases between the two germline ends. CDR1 and CDR2 from the germline V gene are SGHRS and YFSETQ. CDR3 in DNA: TGCGCCAGCAGACACAACGGCCAGGGCACTGAAGCTTTCTTT. This encodes CASRHNGQGTEAFF.

The chain joins TRBV6-5 to TRBJ2-7; TRBD2 might be the D (6 bases). This CDR3 contains 15 residues. V was cut by 4 bases and J by 0 bases, with 13 bases left in between. Germline V lookup: CDR1 MNHEY, CDR2 SVGAGI. The CDR3 coding sequence is TGTGCCAGCAGTTCCCCCCGGGGGTACTCCTACGAGCAGTACTTC. Its translation is CASSSPRGYSYEQYF.

This clonotype was counted only a few times. This chain uses TRBV5-6 with TRBJ2-7; no clear D. This CDR3 has 15 residues. V dropped 1 base and J dropped 5 bases, with 16 bases sitting between them. The germline gives CDR1 SGHDT, CDR2 YYEEEE. The CDR3 is CASSLLSGITNEQYF. The CDR3 coding sequence is TGTGCCAGCAGCTTGCTCTCGGGCATAACCAACGAGCAGTACTTC.

This clonotype was recorded a few times. The genes are TRBV5-1 and TRBJ2-3; 7 bases agree with TRBD1. CDR1 and CDR2 (germline): SGHRS, YFSETQ. The CDR3 runs 12 residues. V lost 6 bases to trimming and J lost 6 bases; unmatched junction nucleotides: 4. The CDR3 DNA reads TGCGCCAGCACCGAGGACAGGGATACGCAGTATTTT. Translated, it gives CASTEDRDTQYF.

V is TRBV5-1 and J is TRBJ2-3, with D perhaps matching TRBD1 (6 bases). This CDR3 has 14 amino acids. The V gene lost 4 bases and the J gene lost 2 bases, with 11 bases spanning the gap. CDR1 is SGHRS, CDR2 YFSETQ, per germline. The CDR3 spells CASSPRGATDTQYF. As DNA, the CDR3 is TGCGCCAGCAGCCCCAGGGGAGCCACAGATACGCAGTATTTT.

This clonotype came up a few times. The V call is TRBV12-3 or TRBV12-4, the J call TRBJ1-1; TRBD1 might be the D (5 bases). The CDR3 runs to 14 residues. V lost 3 bases and J 6 bases, leaving 14 bases between the germline ends. CDR3 bases: TGTGCCAGCAGTTTTGGTTTCCAGGGCGCTGAAGCTTTCTTT. Protein product: CASSFGFQGAEAFF.

This clonotype was counted only a few times. V gene TRBV7-9 combines with J gene TRBJ1-3, with D hard to call. This CDR3 comprises 17 residues. Germline lookup yields CDR1 SEHNR and CDR2 FQNEAQ (reference sequence). Trimming took off 1 base at V and 2 bases at J, with 15 bases between the two ends. The CDR3 region has the DNA TGTGCCAGCAGCTTAGGGGCCATGAGTGGTGCTGGAAACACCATATATTTT. Amino acids: CASSLGAMSGAGNTIYF.

The sample holds a few counts of this clonotype. The rearrangement joins TRBV12-3 or TRBV12-4 to TRBJ1-1; tentatively, D is TRBD1 (5 bases). V was cut by 2 bases and J by 11 bases, with 15 bases left in between. The CDR3 has 13 residues. CDR3 nucleotide sequence: TGTGCCAGCAGTTTAAACTCGGGGCTGGGGGCTTTCTTT. Its protein product is CASSLNSGLGAFF.

The chain recombines TRBV7-9 with TRBJ2-1; perhaps TRBD2 as D (6 bases). The CDR3 length is 21 residues. Trimming removed 0 bases at V and 7 bases at J, with 31 bases between. Germline CDR1 is SEHNR and CDR2 is FQNEAQ (reference sequence). The CDR3 spells CASSLARVRGRGAPGENEQFF. CDR3 sequence (DNA): TGTGCCAGCAGCTTAGCCCGGGTTCGAGGTCGCGGGGCCCCGGGGGAGAATGAGCAGTTCTTC.